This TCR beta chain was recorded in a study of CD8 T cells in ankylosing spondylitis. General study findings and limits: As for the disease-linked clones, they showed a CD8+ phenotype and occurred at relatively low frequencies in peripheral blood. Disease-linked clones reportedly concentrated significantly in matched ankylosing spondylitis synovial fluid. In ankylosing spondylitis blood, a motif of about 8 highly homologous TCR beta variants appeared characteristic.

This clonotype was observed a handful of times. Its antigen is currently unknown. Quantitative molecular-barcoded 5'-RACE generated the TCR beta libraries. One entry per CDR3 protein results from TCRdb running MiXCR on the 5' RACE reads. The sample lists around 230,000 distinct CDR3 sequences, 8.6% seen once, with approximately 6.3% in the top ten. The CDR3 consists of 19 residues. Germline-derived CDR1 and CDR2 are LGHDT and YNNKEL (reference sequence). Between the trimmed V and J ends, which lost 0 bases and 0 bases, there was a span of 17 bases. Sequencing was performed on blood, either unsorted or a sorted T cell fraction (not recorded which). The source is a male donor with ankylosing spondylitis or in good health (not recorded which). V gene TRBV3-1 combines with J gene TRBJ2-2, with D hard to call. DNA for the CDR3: TGTGCCAGCAGCCAAGATCTTAGCCCAACGTCCACGAACACCGGGGAGCTGTTTTTT. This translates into CASSQDLSPTSTNTGELFF.